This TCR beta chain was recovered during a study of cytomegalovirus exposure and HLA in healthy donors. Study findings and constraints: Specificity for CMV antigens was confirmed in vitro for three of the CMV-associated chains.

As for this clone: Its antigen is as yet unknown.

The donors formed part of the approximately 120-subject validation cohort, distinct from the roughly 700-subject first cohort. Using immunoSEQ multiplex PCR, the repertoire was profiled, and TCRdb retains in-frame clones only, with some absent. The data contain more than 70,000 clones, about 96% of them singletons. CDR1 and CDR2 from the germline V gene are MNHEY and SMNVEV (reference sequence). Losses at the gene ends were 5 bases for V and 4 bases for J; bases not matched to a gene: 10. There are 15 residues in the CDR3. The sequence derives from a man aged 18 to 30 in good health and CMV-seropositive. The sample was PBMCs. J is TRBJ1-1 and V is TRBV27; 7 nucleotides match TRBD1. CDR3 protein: CASSTLAGGTTEAFF. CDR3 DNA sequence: TGTGCCAGCAGTACTCTCGCAGGGGGGACCACTGAAGCTTTCTTT.